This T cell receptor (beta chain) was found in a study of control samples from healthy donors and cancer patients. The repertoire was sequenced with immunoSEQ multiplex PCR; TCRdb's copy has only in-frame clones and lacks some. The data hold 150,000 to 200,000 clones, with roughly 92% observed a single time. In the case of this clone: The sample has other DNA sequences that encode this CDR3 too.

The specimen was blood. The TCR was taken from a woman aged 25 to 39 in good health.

In nucleotides, the CDR3 is TGTGCCTGGAGTGGCGGTGAGCAGTTCTTC. The encoded protein is CAWSGGEQFF. The chain employs TRBV30 and TRBJ2-1; D not resolved. The CDR3 has 10 residues. Germline values: CDR1 GTSNPN, CDR2 SVGIG (reference sequence). Trimming took off 1 base at V and 9 bases at J, with 4 bases between the two ends.